This TCR beta chain is drawn from a study of T cell responses to AZD1222 COVID-19 vaccine. The data were produced by immunoSEQ multiplex PCR, yet TCRdb's version contains in-frame clones alone and is incomplete. The sample lists approximately 150,000 clones, about 87% occurring once. Trimming left V 4 bases short and J 5 bases short, with 12 bases between. Germline V CDR1 and CDR2: SGDLS, YYNGEE. This CDR3 is 14 amino acids long. The TCR comes from an adult who received the MenACWY meningococcal vaccine as a control. Sequencing was performed on peripheral blood, taken 28 days after the second dose of the MenACWY control vaccine. The V call is TRBV9, the J call TRBJ2-2, with a possible D match to TRBD1 (5 bases). As DNA, the CDR3 is TGTGCCAGCAGCACTCACTCAGGGACCGGGGAGCTGTTTTTT. This gives the protein CASSTHSGTGELFF. Combining the CDR3 with reference TRBV9 and TRBJ2-2 gives the whole variable domain DSGVTQTPKHLITATGQRVTLRCSPRSGDLSVYWYQQSLDQGLQFLIQYYNGEERAKGNILERFSAQQFPDLHSELNLSSLELGDSALYFCASSTHSGTGELFFGEGSRLTVL.